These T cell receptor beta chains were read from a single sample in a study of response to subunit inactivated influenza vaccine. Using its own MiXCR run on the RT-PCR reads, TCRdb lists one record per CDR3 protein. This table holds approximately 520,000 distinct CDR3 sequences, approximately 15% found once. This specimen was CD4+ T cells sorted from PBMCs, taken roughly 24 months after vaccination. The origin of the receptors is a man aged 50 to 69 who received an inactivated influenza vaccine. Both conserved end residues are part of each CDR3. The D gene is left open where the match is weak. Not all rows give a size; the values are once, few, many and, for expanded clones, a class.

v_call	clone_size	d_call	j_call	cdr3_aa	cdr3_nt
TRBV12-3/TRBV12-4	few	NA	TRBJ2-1	CASTLGNEQFF	TGTGCCAGCACCCTTGGTAATGAGCAGTTCTTC
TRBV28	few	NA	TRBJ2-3	CASSPATSTDTQYF	TGTGCCAGCAGTCCGGCAACTAGCACAGATACGCAGTATTTT
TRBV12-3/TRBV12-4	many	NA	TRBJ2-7	CASSGRSYEQYF	TGTGCCAGCAGCGGGCGATCCTACGAGCAGTACTTC
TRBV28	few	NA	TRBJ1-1	CASILRLNTEAFF	TGTGCCAGCATCTTAAGGTTGAACACTGAAGCTTTCTTT
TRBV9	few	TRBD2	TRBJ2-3	CASSGLAGGSGTDTQYF	TGTGCCAGCAGCGGACTAGCGGGAGGATCGGGCACAGATACGCAGTATTTT
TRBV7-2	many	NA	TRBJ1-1	CASSLNPEGEAFF	TGTGCCAGCAGCTTAAATCCGGAGGGTGAAGCTTTCTTT
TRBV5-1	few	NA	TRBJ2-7	CASSSISGTTFYEQYF	TGCGCCAGCAGCTCTATTTCCGGGACAACCTTCTACGAGCAGTACTTC
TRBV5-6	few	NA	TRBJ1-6	CASSLVGDSPLHF	TGTGCCAGCAGCTTGGTCGGGGATTCACCCCTCCACTTT
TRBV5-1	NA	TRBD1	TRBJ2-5	CASSKGQVLDQETQYF	TGCGCCAGCAGCAAAGGACAGGTGTTGGATCAAGAGACCCAGTACTTC
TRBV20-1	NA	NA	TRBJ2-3	CSARDRGANTDTQYF	TGCAGTGCTAGAGATCGGGGGGCAAACACAGATACGCAGTATTTT
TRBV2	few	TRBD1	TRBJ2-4	CASSLQGVIQYF	TGTGCCAGCAGTTTGCAGGGGGTCATTCAGTACTTC
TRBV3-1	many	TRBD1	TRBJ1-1	CASSVGTANTEAFF	TGTGCCAGCAGCGTCGGGACAGCGAACACTGAAGCTTTCTTT
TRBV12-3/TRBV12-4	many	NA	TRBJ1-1	CASSPRGPSTEAFF	TGTGCCAGCAGTCCCCGGGGGCCGAGCACTGAAGCTTTCTTT
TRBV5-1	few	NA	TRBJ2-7	CASSPGDGSYEQYF	TGCGCCAGCAGCCCCGGGGACGGCTCCTACGAGCAGTACTTC
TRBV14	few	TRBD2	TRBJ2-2	CASRGQRGGRTGELFF	TGTGCCAGCAGAGGTCAGCGGGGGGGCCGTACCGGGGAGCTGTTTTTT
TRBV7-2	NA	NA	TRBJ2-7	CASSSYRSYEQYF	TGTGCCAGCAGCTCCTACAGGTCCTACGAGCAGTACTTC
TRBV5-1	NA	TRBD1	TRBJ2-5	CASSRSPTGGQETQYF	TGCGCCAGCAGCAGAAGCCCGACAGGGGGCCAGGAGACCCAGTACTTC
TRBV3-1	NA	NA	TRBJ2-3	CASSPWRDTQYF	TGTGCCAGCAGCCCGTGGCGAGATACGCAGTATTTT
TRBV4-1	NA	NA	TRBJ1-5	CASSHGTINQPQHF	TGCGCCAGCAGCCACGGGACAATCAATCAGCCCCAGCATTTT
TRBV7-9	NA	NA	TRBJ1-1	CASSLRRLDEAFF	TGTGCCAGCAGCTTAAGGAGGTTGGATGAAGCTTTCTTT
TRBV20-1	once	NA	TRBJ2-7	CSARLGTYEQYF	TGCAGTGCTAGGTTGGGTACCTACGAGCAGTACTTC
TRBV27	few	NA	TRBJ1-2	CASSSGLGANYGYTF	TGTGCCAGCAGTTCCGGGTTGGGGGCAAACTATGGCTACACCTTC
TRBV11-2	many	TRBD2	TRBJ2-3	CASSLVPSRGGRSPNTQYF	TGTGCCAGCAGCTTAGTCCCATCGAGGGGCGGGAGGTCCCCCAATACGCAGTATTTT
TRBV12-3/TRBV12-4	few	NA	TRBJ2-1	CASSLRGGYEQFF	TGTGCCAGCAGTTTAAGAGGCGGGTATGAGCAGTTCTTC
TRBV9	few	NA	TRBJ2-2	CASSVGGRKNTGELFF	TGTGCCAGCAGCGTAGGGGGACGGAAGAACACCGGGGAGCTGTTTTTT